This T cell receptor beta chain emerged from a study of STAT5B mutations in CD4+ large granular lymphocyte leukemia. Study observations and caveats: Patient CD4-sorted repertoires stayed more clonal than healthy ones after leukemic-clone removal. 25% of private leukemic clonotypes occurred rarely in other patients' non-leukemic repertoires.

Worth noting for this clone: The antigen remains undetermined.

Healthy controls were blood donor buffy coats. The protocol was immunoSEQ multiplex PCR, while the TCRdb copy is restricted to in-frame clones and leaves out a portion. Of 24,000 or so clones listed, about 80% are singletons. CDR1 is SGHAT, CDR2 FQNNGV, per germline. CDR3 length equals 13 residues. Trimming shortened V by 5 bases and J by 9 bases, and 14 bases separated the two germline ends. The clonotype originates from a human donor in good health. The V call is TRBV11-2, the J call TRBJ2-1; no clear D. Source material: CD4+ T cells from blood buffy coats. CDR3 loop: CASSDPSKGEQFF. DNA for the CDR3: TGTGCCAGCAGCGATCCCTCCAAAGGTGAGCAGTTCTTC.